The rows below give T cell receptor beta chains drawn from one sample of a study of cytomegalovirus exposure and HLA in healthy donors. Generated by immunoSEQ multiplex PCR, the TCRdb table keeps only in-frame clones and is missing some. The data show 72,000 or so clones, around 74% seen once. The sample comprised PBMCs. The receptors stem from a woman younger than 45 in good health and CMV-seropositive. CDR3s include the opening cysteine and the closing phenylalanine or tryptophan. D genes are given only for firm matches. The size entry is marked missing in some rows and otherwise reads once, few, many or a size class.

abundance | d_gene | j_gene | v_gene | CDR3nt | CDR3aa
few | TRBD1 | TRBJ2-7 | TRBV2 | TGTGCCAGCAGTGCGTCAGGGGGCTCATGGGAGCAGTACTTC | CASSASGGSWEQYF
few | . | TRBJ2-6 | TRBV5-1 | TGCGCCAGCAGCTTGGGAGGGCTAGGGGCCAACGTCCTGACTTTC | CASSLGGLGANVLTF
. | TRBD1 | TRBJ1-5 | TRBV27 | TGTGCCAGCAGTTTAAGAGGACAGGCTAATCAGCCCCAGCATTTT | CASSLRGQANQPQHF
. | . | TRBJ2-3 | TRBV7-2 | TGTGCCAGCAGCTATAGTGATACGCAGTATTTT | CASSYSDTQYF
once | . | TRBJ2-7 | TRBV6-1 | TGTGCCAGCAGTGAGGGACACGGCCCCCTAGAGCAGTACTTC | CASSEGHGPLEQYF
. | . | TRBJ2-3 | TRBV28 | TGTGCCAGCAGTTTAGGAGATCCGAGCACAGATACGCAGTATTTT | CASSLGDPSTDTQYF
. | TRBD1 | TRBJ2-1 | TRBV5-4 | TGTGCCAGCAGCTTCTACAGGGGGGCCTACAATGAGCAGTTCTTC | CASSFYRGAYNEQFF
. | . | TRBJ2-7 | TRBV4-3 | TGCGCCAGCAGCCGCCATGCCAGTCTGGCGGGATCTCCCTACGAGCAGTACTTC | CASSRHASLAGSPYEQYF
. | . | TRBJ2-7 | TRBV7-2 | TGTGCCAGCAGCAACAGGGAACTTGGTAACTACGAGCAGTACTTC | CASSNRELGNYEQYF
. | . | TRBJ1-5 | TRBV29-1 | TGCAGCGTTCACGAGGGCGCGGAAAATCAGCCCCAGCATTTT | CSVHEGAENQPQHF
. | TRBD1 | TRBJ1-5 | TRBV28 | TGTGCCAGTGAACAGGGGAATCAGCCCCAGCATTTT | CASEQGNQPQHF
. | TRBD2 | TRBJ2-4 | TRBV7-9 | TGTGCCAGCAGCTCGACTAGCGGGAGAGCCAAAAACATTCAGTACTTC | CASSSTSGRAKNIQYF
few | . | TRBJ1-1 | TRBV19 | TGTGCCGCCGGGGAGACCATGAACACTGAAGCTTTCTTT | CAAGETMNTEAFF
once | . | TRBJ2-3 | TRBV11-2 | TGTGCCAGCAGCCCTCCCACAGATACGCAGTATTTT | CASSPPTDTQYF
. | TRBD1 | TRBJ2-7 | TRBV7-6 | TGTGCCAGCAGCACCCGGGGACAGTCCTACGAGCAGTACTTC | CASSTRGQSYEQYF
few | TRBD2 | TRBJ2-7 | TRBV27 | TGTGCCAGCAGTTTAGCGGGAGATTACGAGCAGTACTTC | CASSLAGDYEQYF
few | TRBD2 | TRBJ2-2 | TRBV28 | TGTGCCAGCAGCCACCTTAGCGGGAAGAACACCGGGGAGCTGTTTTTT | CASSHLSGKNTGELFF
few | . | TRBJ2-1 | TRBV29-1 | TGCAGCTATCTTGAGGAGCCCCTTTCGTTCTTC | CSYLEEPLSFF
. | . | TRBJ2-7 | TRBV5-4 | TGTGCCAGCAGGTCCTTAGGAGGGCAAGTCGAGCAGTACTTC | CASRSLGGQVEQYF
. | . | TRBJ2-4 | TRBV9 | TGTGCCAGCAGCCTCAGGGGCGCTAAAAACATTCAGTACTTC | CASSLRGAKNIQYF
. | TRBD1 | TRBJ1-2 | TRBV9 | TGTGCCAGCAGCACGACAGGGGGCGGCTACACCTTC | CASSTTGGGYTF
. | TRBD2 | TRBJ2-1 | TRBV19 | TGTGCCAGTAGTATTGGGTCGGGTCTAGCGGGGGGGAGCTCCTACAATGAGCAGTTCTTC | CASSIGSGLAGGSSYNEQFF
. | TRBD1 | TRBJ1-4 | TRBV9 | TGTGCCAGCAGCGCCGGGACAGGGGGAAATGAAAAACTGTTTTTT | CASSAGTGGNEKLFF
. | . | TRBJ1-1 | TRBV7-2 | TGTGCCAGCTTACTTGGGAGAAACACTGAAGCTTTCTTT | CASLLGRNTEAFF
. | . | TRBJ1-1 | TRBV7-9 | TGTGCCAGCAGCTTAGAGTGTGAGGCTTTCTTT | CASSLECEAFF